This TCR beta chain was found in a study of cytomegalovirus exposure and HLA in healthy donors. CDR1 SGHAT and CDR2 FQNNGV come from the germline V gene. CDR3 length equals 19 residues. V was clipped by 5 bases and J by 0 bases, with 25 bases between them. Clones were read by immunoSEQ multiplex PCR, and TCRdb kept only the in-frame ones, dropping some. The table shows about 44,000 clones, with over 85% occurring only once. The donors were members of the validation cohort comprising over 100 subjects, separate from the roughly 640-subject first cohort. A single count supports this clone. Its antigen remains unknown. General observations from the study: The finding came from a later analysis; first-cohort TCR clusters tended to co-occur in the approximately 120 validation repertoires. A list of 164 TCR beta chains associated with cytomegalovirus was given. Usually a TCR sequence was rare, but some public TCRs were found in many donors.

The TCR sequence derives from a woman aged 18-35 years in good health and CMV-seronegative. V gene TRBV11-2 combines with J gene TRBJ1-2; D perhaps matches TRBD1 (6 bases). The sequencing sample was made of PBMCs. In DNA, the CDR3 is TGTGCCAGCAGCCCCCCGTGGCGGGCGGACAGAGCCTCTAACTATGGCTACACCTTC. Its protein product is CASSPPWRADRASNYGYTF.